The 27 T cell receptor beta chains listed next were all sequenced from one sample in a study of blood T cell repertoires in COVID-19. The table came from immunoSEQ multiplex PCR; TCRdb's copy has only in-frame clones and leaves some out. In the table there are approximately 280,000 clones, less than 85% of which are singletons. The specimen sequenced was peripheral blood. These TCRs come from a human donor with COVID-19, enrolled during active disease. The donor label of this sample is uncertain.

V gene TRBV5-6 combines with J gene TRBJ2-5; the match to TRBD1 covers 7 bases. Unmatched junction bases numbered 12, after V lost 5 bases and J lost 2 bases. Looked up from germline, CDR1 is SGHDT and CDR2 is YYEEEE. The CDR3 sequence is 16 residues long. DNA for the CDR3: TGTGCCAGCAGTCTACATCTGGGGACAGCTCAAGAGACCCAGTACTTC. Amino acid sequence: CASSLHLGTAQETQYF.

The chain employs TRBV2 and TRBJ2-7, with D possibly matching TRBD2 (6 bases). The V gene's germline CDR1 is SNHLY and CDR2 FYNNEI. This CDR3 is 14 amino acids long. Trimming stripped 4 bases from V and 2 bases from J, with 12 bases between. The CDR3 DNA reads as TGTGCCAGCAGTGTTAAGGAGGGCCCCTACGAGCAGTACTTC. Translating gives CASSVKEGPYEQYF.

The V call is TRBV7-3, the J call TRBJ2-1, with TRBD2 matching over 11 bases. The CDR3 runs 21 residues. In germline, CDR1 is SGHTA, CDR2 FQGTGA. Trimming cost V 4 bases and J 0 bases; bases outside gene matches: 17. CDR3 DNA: TGTGCCAGCAGCTCCCTAGCGGGAGGCTCCCTCCCCCGGAGCTCCTACAATGAGCAGTTCTTC. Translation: CASSSLAGGSLPRSSYNEQFF.

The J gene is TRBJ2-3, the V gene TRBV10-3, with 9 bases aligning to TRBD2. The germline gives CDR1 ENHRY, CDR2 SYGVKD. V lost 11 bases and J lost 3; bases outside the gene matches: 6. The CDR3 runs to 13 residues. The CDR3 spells CAAASGTTDTQYF. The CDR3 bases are TGTGCCGCGGCTAGCGGGACGACAGATACGCAGTATTTT.

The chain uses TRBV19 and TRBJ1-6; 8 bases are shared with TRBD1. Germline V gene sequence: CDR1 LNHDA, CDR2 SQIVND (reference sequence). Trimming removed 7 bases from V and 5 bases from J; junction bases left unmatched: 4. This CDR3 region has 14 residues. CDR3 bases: TGTGCCAGTAAAAGGACAGGGAATAATTCACCCCTCCACTTT. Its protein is CASKRTGNNSPLHF.

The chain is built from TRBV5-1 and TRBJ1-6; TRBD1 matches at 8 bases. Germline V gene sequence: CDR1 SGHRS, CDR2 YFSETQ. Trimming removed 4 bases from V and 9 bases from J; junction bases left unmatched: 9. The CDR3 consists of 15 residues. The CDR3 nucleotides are TGCGCCAGCAGCAGGGACAGGACCAAGGGTTCACCCCTCCACTTT. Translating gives CASSRDRTKGSPLHF.

CDR3 sequence (DNA): TGTGCCAGCAGCTTAGGGGTCGGACTAGAGAACTACGAGCAGTACTTC. This codes for CASSLGVGLENYEQYF. The chain joins TRBV7-9 to TRBJ2-7, with 7 nucleotides matching TRBD2. Germline lookup yields CDR1 SEHNR and CDR2 FQNEAQ (reference sequence). The CDR3 runs to 16 residues. With 1 base clipped from V and 3 bases from J, the junction kept 9 bases outside the gene matches. Based on the CDR3 plus reference TRBV7-9 and TRBJ2-7, the full variable domain is DTGVSQNPRHKITKRGQNVTFRCDPISEHNRLYWYRQTLGQGPEFLTYFQNEAQLEKSRLLSDRFSAERPKGSFSTLEIQRTEQGDSAMYLCASSLGVGLENYEQYFGPGTRLTVT.

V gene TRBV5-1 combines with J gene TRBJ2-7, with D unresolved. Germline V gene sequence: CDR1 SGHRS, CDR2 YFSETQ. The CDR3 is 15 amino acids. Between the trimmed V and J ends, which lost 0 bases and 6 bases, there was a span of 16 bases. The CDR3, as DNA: TGCGCCAGCAGCTTGGTTGGAGTGCCCCTGGGCGAGCAGTACTTC. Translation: CASSLVGVPLGEQYF. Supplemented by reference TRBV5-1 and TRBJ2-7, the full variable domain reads KAGVTQTPRYLIKTRGQQVTLSCSPISGHRSVSWYQQTPGQGLQFLFEYFSETQRNKGNFPGRFSGRQFSNSRSEMNVSTLELGDSALYLCASSLVGVPLGEQYFGPGTRLTVT.

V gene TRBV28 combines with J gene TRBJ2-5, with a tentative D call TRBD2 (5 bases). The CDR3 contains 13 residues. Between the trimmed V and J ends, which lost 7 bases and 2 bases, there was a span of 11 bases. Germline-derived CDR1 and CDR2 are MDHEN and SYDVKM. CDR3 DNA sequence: TGTGCCAGCACCGTCCCGGGACAAGAGACCCAGTACTTC. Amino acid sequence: CASTVPGQETQYF.

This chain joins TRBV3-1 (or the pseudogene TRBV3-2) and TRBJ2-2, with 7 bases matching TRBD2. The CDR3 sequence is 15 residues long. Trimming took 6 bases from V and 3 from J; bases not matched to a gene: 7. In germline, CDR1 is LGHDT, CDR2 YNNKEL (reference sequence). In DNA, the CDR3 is TGTGCCAGCAGTCGCCTAGCGGACTACACCGGGGAGCTGTTTTTT. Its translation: CASSRLADYTGELFF.

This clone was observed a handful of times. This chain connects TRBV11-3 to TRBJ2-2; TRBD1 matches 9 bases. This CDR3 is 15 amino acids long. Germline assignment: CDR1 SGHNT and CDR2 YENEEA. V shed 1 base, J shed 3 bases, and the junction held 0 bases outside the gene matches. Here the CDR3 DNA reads TGTGCCAGCAGCTTAGGGACAGGGGACACCGGGGAGCTGTTTTTT. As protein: CASSLGTGDTGELFF.

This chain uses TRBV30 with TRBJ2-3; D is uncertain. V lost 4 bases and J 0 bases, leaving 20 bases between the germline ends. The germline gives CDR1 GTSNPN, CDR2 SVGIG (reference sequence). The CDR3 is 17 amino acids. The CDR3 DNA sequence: TGTGCCTGGAAAACCCCCTATATATCCTCTAGCACAGATACGCAGTATTTT. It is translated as CAWKTPYISSSTDTQYF.

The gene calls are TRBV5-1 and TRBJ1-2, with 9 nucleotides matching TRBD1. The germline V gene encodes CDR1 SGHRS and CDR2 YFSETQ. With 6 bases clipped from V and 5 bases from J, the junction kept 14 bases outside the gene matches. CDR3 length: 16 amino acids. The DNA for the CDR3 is TGCGCCAGCACACTCACCGGGACAGGGACTTCGTATGGCTACACCTTC. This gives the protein CASTLTGTGTSYGYTF.

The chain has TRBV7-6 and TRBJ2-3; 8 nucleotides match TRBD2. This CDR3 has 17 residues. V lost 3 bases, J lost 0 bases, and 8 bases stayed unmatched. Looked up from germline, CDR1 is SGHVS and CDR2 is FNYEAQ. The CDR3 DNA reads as TGTGCCAGCAGCTTTACTTCGGGAGGGCCGAGCACAGATACGCAGTATTTT. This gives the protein CASSFTSGGPSTDTQYF.

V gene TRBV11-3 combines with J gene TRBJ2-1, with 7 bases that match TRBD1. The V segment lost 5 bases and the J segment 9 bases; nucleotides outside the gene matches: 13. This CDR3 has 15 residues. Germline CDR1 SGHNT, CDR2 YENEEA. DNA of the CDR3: TGTGCCAGCAGCCCTTTCCAGGGGGACGAGGCTGAGCAGTTCTTC. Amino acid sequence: CASSPFQGDEAEQFF.

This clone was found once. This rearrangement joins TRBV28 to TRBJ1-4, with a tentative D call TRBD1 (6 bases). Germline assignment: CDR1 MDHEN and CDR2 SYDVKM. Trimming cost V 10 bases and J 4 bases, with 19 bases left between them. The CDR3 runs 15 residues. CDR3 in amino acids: CATLPQGQINEKLFF. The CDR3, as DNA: TGTGCCACCCTACCCCAAGGACAGATTAATGAAAAACTGTTTTTT.

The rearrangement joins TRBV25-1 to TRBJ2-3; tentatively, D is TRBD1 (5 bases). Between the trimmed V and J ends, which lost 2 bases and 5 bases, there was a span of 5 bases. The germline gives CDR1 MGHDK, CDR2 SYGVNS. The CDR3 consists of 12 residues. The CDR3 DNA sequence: TGTGCCAGCAGTGAAAGGGGAGATACGCAGTATTTT. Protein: CASSERGDTQYF.

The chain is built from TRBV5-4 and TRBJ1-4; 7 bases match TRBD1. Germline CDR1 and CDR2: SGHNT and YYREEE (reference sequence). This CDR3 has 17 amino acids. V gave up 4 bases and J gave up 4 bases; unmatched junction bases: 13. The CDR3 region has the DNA TGTGCCAGCAGCCACCGGGACAGCCCTTCGAGTAATGAAAAACTGTTTTTT. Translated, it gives CASSHRDSPSSNEKLFF.

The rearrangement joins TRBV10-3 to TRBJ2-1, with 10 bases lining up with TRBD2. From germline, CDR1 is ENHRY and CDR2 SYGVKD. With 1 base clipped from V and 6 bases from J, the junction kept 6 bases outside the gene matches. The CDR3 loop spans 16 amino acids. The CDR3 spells CAISEYLAGGPNEQFF. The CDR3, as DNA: TGTGCCATCAGTGAGTATTTAGCGGGAGGACCCAATGAGCAGTTCTTC.

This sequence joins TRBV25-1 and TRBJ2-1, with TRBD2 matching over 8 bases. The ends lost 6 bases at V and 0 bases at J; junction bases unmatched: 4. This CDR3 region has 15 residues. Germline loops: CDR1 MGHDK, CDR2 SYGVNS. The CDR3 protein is CASRRSGVSYNEQFF. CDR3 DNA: TGTGCCAGCAGACGTAGCGGGGTCTCCTACAATGAGCAGTTCTTC.

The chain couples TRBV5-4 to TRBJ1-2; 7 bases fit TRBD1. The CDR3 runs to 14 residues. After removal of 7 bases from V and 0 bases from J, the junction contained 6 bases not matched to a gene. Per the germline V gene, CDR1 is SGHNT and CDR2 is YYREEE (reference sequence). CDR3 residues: CASHRQGANYGYTF. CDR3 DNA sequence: TGTGCCAGCCATAGACAGGGAGCTAACTATGGCTACACCTTC.

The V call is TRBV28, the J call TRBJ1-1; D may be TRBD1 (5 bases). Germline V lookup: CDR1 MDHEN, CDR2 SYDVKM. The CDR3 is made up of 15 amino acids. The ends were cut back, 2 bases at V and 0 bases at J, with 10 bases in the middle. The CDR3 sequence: CASSLNADMNTEAFF. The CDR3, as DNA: TGTGCCAGCAGTTTAAATGCGGACATGAACACTGAAGCTTTCTTT.

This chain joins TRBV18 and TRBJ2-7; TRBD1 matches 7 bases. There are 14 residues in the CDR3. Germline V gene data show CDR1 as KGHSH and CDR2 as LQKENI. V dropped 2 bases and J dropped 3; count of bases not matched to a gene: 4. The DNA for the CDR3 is TGTGCCAGCTCACCAATCGGACAGGACTACGAGCAGTACTTC. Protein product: CASSPIGQDYEQYF.

In DNA form, the CDR3 reads TGTGCCAGCAGCTCGGGGGGTTCCAATCAGCCCCAGCATTTT. Protein product: CASSSGGSNQPQHF. The chain employs TRBV7-9 and TRBJ1-5, with TRBD1 as a possible D gene (5 bases). The V end was cut by 4 bases, the J end by 3 bases, with 10 bases between. The germline gives CDR1 SEHNR, CDR2 FQNEAQ (reference sequence). The CDR3 spans 14 residues.

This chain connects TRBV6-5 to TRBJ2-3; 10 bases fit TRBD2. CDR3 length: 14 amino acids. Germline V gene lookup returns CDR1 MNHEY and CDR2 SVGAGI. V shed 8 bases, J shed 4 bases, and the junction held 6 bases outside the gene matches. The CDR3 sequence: CASRSSGRPDTQYF. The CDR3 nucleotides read TGTGCCAGCCGGTCTAGCGGGAGACCAGATACGCAGTATTTT.

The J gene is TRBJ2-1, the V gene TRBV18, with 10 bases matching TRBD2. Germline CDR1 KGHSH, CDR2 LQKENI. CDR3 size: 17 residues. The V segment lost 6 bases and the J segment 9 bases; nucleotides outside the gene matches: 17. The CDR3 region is CASSPLRGTSVLGEQFF. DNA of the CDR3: TGTGCCAGCTCGCCCCTTAGGGGGACTAGCGTACTAGGTGAGCAGTTCTTC.

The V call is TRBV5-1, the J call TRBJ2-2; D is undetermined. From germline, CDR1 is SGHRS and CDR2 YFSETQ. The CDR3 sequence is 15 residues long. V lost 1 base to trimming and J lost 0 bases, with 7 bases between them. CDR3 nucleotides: TGCGCCAGCAGCTTGACAGTGTCGAACACCGGGGAGCTGTTTTTT. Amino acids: CASSLTVSNTGELFF.